This is a list of T cell receptor beta chains from one sample in a study of blood T cell repertoires in COVID-19. TCRdb's copy holds only in-frame clones and misses some; the assay was immunoSEQ multiplex PCR. Among roughly 290,000 clones listed, 70% to 90% were seen once. The specimen was peripheral blood. These receptors were taken from a woman aged 60-75 years with acute or convalescent COVID-19. Each CDR3 is given with its conserved first and last residue. Each record gives: J gene, V gene, clone size, D gene, CDR3 protein, CDR3 DNA. The D gene is left open where the match is weak. Clone size is stated in some rows and not others, as once, few, many or a class when expanded.

TRBJ2-1	TRBV24-1	.	TRBD1	CATSEPTGFGNEEQFF	TGTGCCACCAGTGAGCCGACAGGGTTCGGTAATGAAGAGCAGTTCTTC
TRBJ2-6	TRBV15	.	TRBD1	CATSRRQGAGTGANVLTF	TGTGCCACCAGCAGAAGACAGGGGGCTGGAACTGGGGCCAACGTCCTGACTTTC
TRBJ1-5	TRBV30	.	.	CAWSVRGPSNQPQHF	TGTGCCTGGAGTGTACGAGGCCCGAGCAATCAGCCCCAGCATTTT
TRBJ2-5	TRBV5-1	few	.	CASSLGGGYRETQYF	TGCGCCAGCAGCTTGGGAGGAGGGTACCGGGAGACCCAGTACTTC
TRBJ2-7	TRBV28	.	.	CASSSLASESNEQYF	TGTGCCAGCAGTTCCCTGGCTAGCGAGTCCAACGAGCAGTACTTC
TRBJ1-3	TRBV7-2	.	.	CASGGGGSGNTIYF	TGTGCCAGCGGGGGAGGCGGCTCTGGAAACACCATATATTTT
TRBJ2-7	TRBV7-2	.	.	CASSSRPIGYEQYF	TGTGCCAGCAGCTCCAGGCCGATAGGCTACGAGCAGTACTTC
TRBJ2-1	TRBV6-2/TRBV6-3	.	TRBD2	CASSYSKLADYNEQFF	TGTGCCAGCAGTTACTCGAAACTAGCGGATTACAATGAGCAGTTCTTC
TRBJ1-2	TRBV19	.	.	CASSFTGVILYGYTF	TGTGCCAGTAGTTTTACAGGAGTAATTCTCTATGGCTACACCTTC
TRBJ1-6	TRBV19	.	.	CASKMSSYNSPLHF	TGTGCCAGTAAGATGAGCTCCTATAATTCACCCCTCCACTTT
TRBJ2-2	TRBV10-3	.	TRBD1	CAISETGTANTGELFF	TGTGCCATCAGTGAGACGGGGACAGCTAACACCGGGGAGCTGTTTTTT
TRBJ2-7	TRBV14	.	.	CASSPASAPFYEQYF	TGTGCCAGCAGCCCAGCTAGCGCGCCCTTTTACGAGCAGTACTTC
TRBJ2-5	TRBV7-2	.	.	CASSPQETQYF	TGTGCCAGCAGCCCTCAAGAGACCCAGTACTTC
TRBJ2-5	TRBV19	.	TRBD1	CASTPTGAQETQYF	TGTGCCAGTACCCCGACAGGGGCCCAAGAGACCCAGTACTTC
TRBJ1-2	TRBV29-1	once	.	CSVGPGEMGYTF	TGCAGCGTTGGGCCCGGGGAGATGGGCTACACCTTC
TRBJ1-3	TRBV6-5	.	.	CASRPPGAGNTIYF	TGTGCCAGCAGGCCCCCAGGGGCTGGAAACACCATATATTTT
TRBJ2-1	TRBV5-1	.	.	CASSLGLHEQFF	TGCGCCAGCAGCCTGGGACTCCATGAGCAGTTCTTC
TRBJ2-3	TRBV11-3	.	.	CASSREGANTDTQYF	TGTGCCAGCAGCCGGGAAGGAGCTAACACGGATACGCAGTATTTT